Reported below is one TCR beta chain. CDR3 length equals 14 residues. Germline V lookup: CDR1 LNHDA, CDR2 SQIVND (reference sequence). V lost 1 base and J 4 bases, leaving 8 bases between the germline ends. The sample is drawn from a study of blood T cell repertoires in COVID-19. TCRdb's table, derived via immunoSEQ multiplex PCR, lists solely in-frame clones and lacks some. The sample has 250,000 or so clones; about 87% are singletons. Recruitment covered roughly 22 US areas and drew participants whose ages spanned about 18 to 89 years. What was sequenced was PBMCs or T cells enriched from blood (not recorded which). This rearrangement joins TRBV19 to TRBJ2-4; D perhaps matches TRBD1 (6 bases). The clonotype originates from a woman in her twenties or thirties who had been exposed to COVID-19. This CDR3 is CASSIGGTKNIQYF. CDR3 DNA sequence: TGTGCCAGTAGTATAGGGGGGACAAAAAACATTCAGTACTTC.